This T cell receptor beta chain was captured by sequencing in a study of blood T cell repertoires in COVID-19. The Seattle patients joined while their infection was active and were tracked longitudinally afterward. Trimming took off 5 bases at V and 7 bases at J, with 11 bases between the two ends. This CDR3 has 12 amino acids. Authors' methods: The authors estimated nucleated cell counts from reference gene primer amplification. The table came from immunoSEQ multiplex PCR; TCRdb's copy has only in-frame clones and leaves some out. The V and J calls and clone size are taken from that table; D and trimming were inferred from the DNA. Of 300,000 to 400,000 clones listed, around 88% are singletons.

The source material was peripheral blood. The origin of this receptor is a woman aged 30 to 39 with COVID-19, enrolled during active disease. This chain joins TRBV12-3 or TRBV12-4 and TRBJ1-2, with D tentatively TRBD1 (6 bases). CDR3 nucleotides: TGTGCCAGCAGTCTCGGACAGTTTGGCTACACCTTC. It translates to CASSLGQFGYTF.